Described below is a single TCR beta chain sequence and its context. This clonotype was detected many times. The clone's antigen remains unknown. No base quality information exists; no much larger clone differs at one position. Systemically healthy Caucasian individuals from Russia, over 30 in total and aged 6 to 90 years, were included as donors. Each donor gave around 9.5 milliliters of peripheral blood, collected into EDTA-treated Vacutainer tubes. Ficoll-Paque density-gradient centrifugation was used to isolate PBMCs, with at least 7 million obtained per sample. Trizol reagent was used to extract total RNA from the PBMCs, yielding at least 6 micrograms per sample. For every donor, flow cytometry on a PBMC aliquot measured the percentage of naive CD45RAhigh/CD27high T cells. The sample belongs to a study of blood T cells in healthy people across ages (dated by TCRdb to about 2015). Regarding the complete study: In model experiments, template switching captured roughly one uniquely barcoded TCR beta cDNA molecule for every two T cells. Using deep sequencing normalized with unique cDNA molecular identifiers, the study measured how TCR beta repertoire diversity changes with age. The donors were split into four age groups: young (average around 15 years), middle-aged (roughly 39), aged (62) and long-lived (roughly 80). To avoid experimental bias, donors of different ages were spread randomly across the sequencing lanes. Two additional independent replicas of 1 million unique cDNA reads from the same blood draw were analyzed for two donors (one aged 18 to 30 and one aged 80 or older).

Library preparation used 5' RACE. The run used an Illumina HiSeq 2500. The second PCR ran for roughly 6 to 11 cycles and used a J-beta primer mix along with a sample-barcoded 5' primer. A unique molecular identifier was introduced onto each TCR beta cDNA molecule by a template-switch 5' adaptor carrying 12 random nucleotides. Each sample yielded at least 2.5 million CDR3-containing paired-end reads. First-strand cDNA was synthesized from all RNA with the Mint cDNA synthesis kit, primed by a TRBC-specific oligonucleotide. Following uracil-DNA glycosylase treatment, a first 18-cycle PCR with universal primers M1SS and BC2_uni_R was performed on all cDNA. As for the original processing: Normalization of each sample was performed by random selection of 1 million high-quality reads, each carrying a distinct molecular identifier. Reads sharing molecular identifiers were discarded rather than binned into consensus sequences. CDR3 identification, clonotype clustering and error correction used MiTCR with a Q25 quality threshold and the strictest error-elimination algorithm. A nonparametric unseen species model with Euler transformation was used to estimate a lower bound on total TCR beta diversity. TCRdb applied fastp at Q25 and MiXCR to the public reads, then kept only in-frame beta chains. Entries are consolidated by CDR3 protein sequence, retaining the most common genes and DNA. TCRdb's processing, not the authors' own work, is the source of the V and J calls. The sample data list around 900,000 distinct CDR3 sequences, and around 28% of these were observed just once. The ten largest clones take up 15% to 20% of the sample.

Overall results and qualifications from the work: As age increased, observed TCR beta diversity per million T cells dropped in a roughly linear way, and a significant reduction was already evident by age about 40. Compared with the aged group, more naive CD4+ T cells, fewer expanded clones and increased TCR diversity were shown by the long-lived group, suggesting age selection. Observed TCR beta diversity correlated strongly with the percentage of naive T cells measured by flow cytometry. Because profiling used bulk unsorted PBMCs, naive and antigen-experienced compartments could not be compared conclusively. Estimates of total diversity based on one million sequenced T cells were regarded as lower bounds and as underestimates. Because donor CMV infection status was unknown, age-related changes in expanded clonotypes were potentially confounded.

The CDR3 contains 14 residues, cysteine and phenylalanine counted. The read is trimmed to its CDR3 DNA, 42 bases read in frame from base 1. Relative to germline, V is 7 bases shorter and J is 6 bases shorter, with 16 bases between their ends. The germline V gene yields SNHLY for CDR1 and FYNNEI for CDR2. The rearranged segments are TRBV2 and TRBJ2-1; possibly the D gene is TRBD2, per 6 matching bases. The clonotype originates from an elderly woman in good health. The sample consisted of blood. CDR3 protein: CASNFGGAGNEQFF. The sequenced DNA: TGTGCCAGCAACTTCGGAGGGGCCGGCAATGAGCAGTTCTTC.